The sequence of this TCR beta chain was determined in a study of blood T cell repertoires in COVID-19. Overall study: Sites in the United States, Italy and Spain provided acute and convalescent COVID-19 samples. The analysed material was cDNA or gDNA that came from T cells, B-cell-depleted T cells, or PBMCs.

Profiled with immunoSEQ multiplex PCR; TCRdb holds only in-frame clones, not every one. The repertoire consists of approximately 200,000 clones, with 85% to 90% occurring once and the leading ten covering roughly 6.2%. The CDR3 consists of 13 residues. V lost 5 bases and J 1 base, leaving 8 bases between the germline ends. Germline V gene sequence: CDR1 MNHNS, CDR2 SASEGT. J is TRBJ1-2 and V is TRBV6-1; no firm D call. This clonotype originated in a man aged 60 to 69 who had recovered from COVID-19. Source material: peripheral blood. The CDR3, as DNA: TGTGCCAGCAGTCTCCCTGTTAACTATGGCTACACCTTC. It specifies CASSLPVNYGYTF.